The 14 T cell receptor beta chains in this list originate from one sample, sequenced in a study of T-cell memory formation after mild COVID-19. MiXCR, run by TCRdb on the 5' RACE reads, gives a single entry per CDR3 protein. The table records over 60,000 distinct CDR3 sequences, 15% to 20% of them present only once. Sequencing was done on a sample of PBMCs or a T cell subset sorted from them (not recorded which). Source of these receptors: an adult woman who had mild COVID-19 (a few samples of this study predate the infection). Cell type and time point are not known.

The genes are TRBV5-5 and TRBJ2-1, with D perhaps TRBD1 (6 bases). Germline V lookup: CDR1 SGHKS, CDR2 YYEKEE (reference sequence). V was pared by 4 bases and J by 4 bases, with 9 bases between. The CDR3 spans 13 residues. CDR3 nucleotide sequence: TGTGCCAGCAGCCTCCAGGGGTACAATGAGCAGTTCTTC. This gives the protein CASSLQGYNEQFF.

This clonotype appeared a few times. This chain uses TRBV27 with TRBJ2-1; the D gene is possibly TRBD2 (6 bases). The CDR3 sequence is 16 residues long. Per the germline V gene, CDR1 is MNHEY and CDR2 is SMNVEV (reference sequence). Trimming cost V 5 bases and J 0 bases, with 14 bases left between them. This CDR3 reads CASSTTRADSYNEQFF. CDR3 coding DNA: TGTGCCAGCAGTACGACTAGAGCCGACTCCTACAATGAGCAGTTCTTC.

CDR3 DNA sequence: TGCAGTGCTAGAGATCTTTACAGGGAGGGCTACACCTTC. Its protein is CSARDLYREGYTF. The chain employs TRBV20-1 and TRBJ1-2, with a weak D call TRBD1 (6 bases). There are 13 residues in the CDR3. Germline CDR1 reads DFQATT; CDR2 reads SNEGSKA (reference sequence). V shed 0 bases and J shed 8 bases, with 13 bases lying between them.

This clonotype showed up just a few times. The rearrangement links TRBV6-5 to TRBJ2-3; D gene unclear. V lost 2 bases and J lost 0, with 3 bases in between. CDR1 is MNHEY, CDR2 SVGAGI, per germline. This CDR3 is built from 13 residues. The CDR3 coding sequence is TGTGCCAGCAGTTACGGGAGCACAGATACGCAGTATTTT. Encoded protein: CASSYGSTDTQYF.

This clonotype was seen a few times. The chain uses TRBV6-6 and TRBJ1-1; weak D call: TRBD1 (5 bases). The CDR3 runs 15 residues. Between the trimmed V and J ends, which lost 0 bases and 5 bases, there was a span of 13 bases. Germline CDR1 MNHNY, CDR2 SVGAGI (reference sequence). The DNA of the CDR3 is TGTGCCAGCAGTTACTCGATAGGGACGGCAACTGAAGCTTTCTTT. Its translation is CASSYSIGTATEAFF.

This clonotype was seen only a few times. This chain uses TRBV29-1 with TRBJ1-1; 7 nucleotides line up with TRBD1. The CDR3 runs 13 residues. Per the germline V gene, CDR1 is SQVTM and CDR2 is ANQGSEA. After removal of 3 bases from V and 4 bases from J, the junction contained 5 bases not matched to a gene. The CDR3 bases are TGCAGCGTTGATGCGGCAGGGGGCACTGAAGCTTTCTTT. It specifies CSVDAAGGTEAFF.

The rearrangement uses TRBV12-3 or TRBV12-4 and TRBJ2-1; D unresolved. With 7 bases removed from V and 0 bases from J, the gap between germline ends came to 16 bases. The CDR3 consists of 16 residues. The DNA for the CDR3 is TGTGCCAGCAAAACGTCAGGCCCGAGCTCCTACAATGAGCAGTTCTTC. Translating it yields CASKTSGPSSYNEQFF.

This clonotype was recorded a few times. The gene calls are TRBV9 and TRBJ2-2, with D perhaps TRBD2 (7 bases). Germline values: CDR1 SGDLS, CDR2 YYNGEE. The CDR3 sequence is 16 residues long. Trimming stripped 4 bases from V and 1 base from J, with 14 bases between. The CDR3 region is CASSPGGGRNTGELFF. The CDR3 coding sequence is TGTGCCAGCAGCCCGGGGGGCGGGAGGAACACCGGGGAGCTGTTTTTT.

This clonotype was observed many times. The chain uses TRBV20-1 and TRBJ2-7; weak D call: TRBD2 (5 bases). Germline V CDR1 and CDR2: DFQATT, SNEGSKA (reference sequence). This CDR3 is 12 amino acids long. The CDR3 DNA reads TGCAGCGCGGGTCAGGCTTTCTACGAGCAGTACTTC. Amino acid sequence: CSAGQAFYEQYF.

The table lists this clonotype with many counts. The chain carries TRBV7-3 and TRBJ2-1; 7 bases align to TRBD2. The germline V gene encodes CDR1 SGHTA and CDR2 FQGTGA. Trimming removed 1 base from V and 10 bases from J; junction bases left unmatched: 1. The CDR3 runs to 12 residues. CDR3 sequence reads: CASSLIAGEQFF. The CDR3 DNA reads as TGTGCCAGCAGCTTAATAGCGGGCGAGCAGTTCTTC.

The chain joins TRBV7-9 to TRBJ2-5; D not resolved. The V gene lost 5 bases and the J gene lost 2 bases, with 9 bases spanning the gap. Germline-derived CDR1 and CDR2 are SEHNR and FQNEAQ (reference sequence). This CDR3 has 13 residues. The CDR3: CASSRARQETQYF. Written as DNA, the CDR3 is TGTGCCAGCAGCAGGGCCCGACAAGAGACCCAGTACTTC.

Only a few counts were recorded for this clonotype. CDR3 DNA: TGCGCCAGCAGTGAGGTAGCGGGGGGCCCAGAAGAGACCCAGTACTTC. Its translation: CASSEVAGGPEETQYF. The chain couples TRBV10-2 to TRBJ2-5; TRBD2 aligns across 10 bases. J was trimmed by 3 bases and V by 2 bases; bases with no gene match: 6. The CDR3 is 16 residues long. From germline, CDR1 is WSHSY and CDR2 SAAADI.

This clonotype has a handful of counts. The rearrangement joins TRBV5-5 to TRBJ2-3, with D unresolved. The germline V gene has CDR1 SGHKS and CDR2 YYEKEE (reference sequence). The CDR3 is 15 amino acids. Trimming pared 1 base from V and 2 bases from J, leaving 11 bases between. CDR3 sequence: CASSLTTPHTDTQYF. The CDR3 DNA sequence: TGTGCCAGCAGCTTGACAACCCCCCACACAGATACGCAGTATTTT.

This clonotype was seen only a few times. V gene TRBV30 combines with J gene TRBJ2-7; 8 bases are a match to TRBD2. Germline CDR1 is GTSNPN and CDR2 is SVGIG (reference sequence). Trimming at V came to 3 bases and at J to 0 bases, leaving 7 bases not matched to a gene. CDR3 size: 15 residues. The CDR3 DNA sequence: TGTGCCTGGAGCCCAAGCGGGAGCTACTCCTACGAGCAGTACTTC. This codes for CAWSPSGSYSYEQYF.